The present T cell receptor (beta chain) was sequenced within a study of T cell responses to AZD1222 COVID-19 vaccine (dated by TCRdb to 2020 to 2022). Describing the broader study: AZD1222 recipients whose second dose came at about 4 weeks and those whose second dose came at about 12 weeks were combined into one group, since spike-specific TCR depth and breadth did not differ between the two schedules. Trial participants were enrolled by age into subgroups of 18-55, 56-69 and 70-plus years, and around 150, 28 and 57 TCR-sequenced participants, respectively, were included in these subgroups. A total of over 230 trial participants underwent TCR sequencing, of whom roughly 210 had received two doses of AZD1222 and around 25 had received two doses of the MenACWY control vaccine. What the authors observed across the whole study: Most participants were white British and females outnumbered males, and the authors suggested that clonal diversity may have been underestimated. No day 14 peak-response samples were available, so repertoires were characterized only after the peak T cell response. After two AZD1222 doses, spike-specific TCR breadth and depth were significantly higher than at day 0 and than in MenACWY recipients. Conclusions about previously exposed vaccinees are limited because only six or seven AZD1222 recipients were SARS-CoV-2 seropositive at baseline. In the small 56-69-year group, the increase in depth fell short of significance, most likely because of low power. Reportedly, close to half of the unique spike-specific TCRs recognized epitopes lying outside the regions that are mutated in the B.1.351 and B.1.1.7 variants. The vaccine-associated CD4 TCRs covered the entire spike protein, and the dominant responses fell in regions 160-218 and 743-854.

The CDR3 regions of human TCRbeta chains were analyzed by immunosequencing. In the source study's methods: TCRs in the repertoires were compared against a reference library of SARS-CoV-2-specific TCRs that had been generated with the MIRA antigen-specificity platform. Breadth was defined as the fraction of unique TCRs that were SARS-CoV-2-associated, and depth was defined as the fraction of total T cells that were SARS-CoV-2-associated. Using the MIRA data, each spike-specific TCR was mapped to the spike region that the TCR reacts to and placed in a CD4 or CD8 class. Log10-transformed breadth and depth values were compared by one-way ANOVA with Sidak's multiple comparisons tests. TCRdb retrieved this table from immuneACCESS and kept in-frame rearrangements only. Not all clones are present; in checked studies, unresolved V genes account for under half, and no reason is known for the remainder. Clonal size and the V and J genes are those of that table, whereas D and trimming came from the DNA. This sample lists over 110,000 clones; around 90% were detected once. Over 1.5% of the sample rests with the top ten.

On this clone: Its antigen remains undetermined. The record has no base qualities; no much larger clone is one base away.

In the paper's terms, the time point label means: baseline before first vaccination. The vaccinee samples were drawn from two UK trials, COV001 and COV002, one of which was a single-blind randomized controlled phase 2/3 trial testing AZD1222 (ChAdOx1 nCoV-19) in healthy adults. For TCRbeta chain sequencing, PBMC samples were collected from trial participants at day 0 and at day 28 after the second dose. The TCR originated in an adult in good health. This specimen consisted of peripheral blood, obtained on day 0 of AZD1222 vaccination.

The CDR3 corresponds to CASNLQGAKDTQYF. In nucleotides, the sequence is TGTGCCAGCAATCTACAGGGGGCAAAAGATACGCAGTATTTT. In this chain, TRBV27 is recombined with TRBJ2-3; 9 central nucleotides agree with TRBD1. Including the terminal cysteine and phenylalanine, the CDR3 comprises 14 residues. The entry retains the CDR3 DNA only, 42 bases that are in frame from base 1. The junction shows trimming of 7 bases on V and 5 bases on J, and the gene matches do not reach 7 bases of it. As encoded in the germline V gene (reference sequence), CDR1 is MNHEY while CDR2 is SMNVEV.